The clone carrying this T cell receptor (beta chain) was seen repeatedly, ten times or more. Its specificity is not known. CDR1 and CDR2 from the germline V gene are SQVTM and ANQGSEA. The CDR3 has 12 amino acids. Trimming took 4 bases from V and 4 from J, leaving 8 bases between them. The data belong to a study of blood T cells in healthy people across ages. Whole-study results and caveats: The authors considered diversity estimates from one million T cells to be underestimates.

Each donor gave approximately 9.7 milliliters of peripheral blood. It was with a sample-barcoded 5' primer and a J-beta primer mix that a second PCR of roughly 7 to 12 cycles was run. TCRdb reanalysed the 5' RACE reads using MiXCR and keeps one entry per CDR3 protein. Of approximately 580,000 distinct CDR3 sequences listed, 24% are singletons. This sample also appeared in a second study, on T cells of mothers and their children.

This clonotype was obtained from a boy aged 5-17 years in good health. Sample: blood. The V call is TRBV29-1, the J call TRBJ2-1; maybe TRBD2 (6 bases). Written as DNA, the CDR3 is TGCAGCGTTGCTCGGGGGTACAATGAGCAGTTCTTC. Translated, it gives CSVARGYNEQFF.